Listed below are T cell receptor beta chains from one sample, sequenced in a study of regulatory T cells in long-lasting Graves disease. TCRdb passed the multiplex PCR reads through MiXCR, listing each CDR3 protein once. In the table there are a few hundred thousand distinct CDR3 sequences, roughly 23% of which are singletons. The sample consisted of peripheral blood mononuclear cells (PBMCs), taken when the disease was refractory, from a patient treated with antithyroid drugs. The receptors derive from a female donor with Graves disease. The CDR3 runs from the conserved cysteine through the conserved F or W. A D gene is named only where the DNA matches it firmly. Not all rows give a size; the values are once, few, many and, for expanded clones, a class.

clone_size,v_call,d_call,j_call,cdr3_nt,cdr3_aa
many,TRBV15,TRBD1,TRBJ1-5,TGTGCCACCAGCAGGGACAGGGGCCCAAATCAGCCCCAGCATTTT,CATSRDRGPNQPQHF
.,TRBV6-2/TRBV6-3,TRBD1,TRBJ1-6,TGTGCCAGCAGTTACCCTGGACAGGGGGTGGGTTCACCCCTCCACTTT,CASSYPGQGVGSPLHF
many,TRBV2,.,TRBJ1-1,TGTGCCAGCAGACAGGGCTGGAACACTGAAGCTTTCTTT,CASRQGWNTEAFF
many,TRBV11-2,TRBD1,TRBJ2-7,TGTGCCAGCAGCCAGGGACAGGGAGGGGTCGACGAGCAGTACTTC,CASSQGQGGVDEQYF
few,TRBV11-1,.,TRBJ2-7,TGTGCCAGCAGCTTGCGCGACAGAGCCTCCTACGAGCAGTACTTC,CASSLRDRASYEQYF
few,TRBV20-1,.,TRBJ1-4,TGCAGTGCTAGAGATCTATGGACGGAAAATGAAAAACTGTTTTTT,CSARDLWTENEKLFF
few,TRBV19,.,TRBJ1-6,TGTGCCAGTAGTATGTCGTCTTCACCCCTCCACTTT,CASSMSSSPLHF
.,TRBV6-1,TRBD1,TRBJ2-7,TGTGCCAGCAGTCCGAGAACCGGGACAGGGGGCGTCGAGCAGTACTTC,CASSPRTGTGGVEQYF
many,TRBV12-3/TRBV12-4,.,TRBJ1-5,TGTGCCAGCAGCTTTTCCCCAAGGGGGGGGTATAGCAATCAGCCCCAGCATTTT,CASSFSPRGGYSNQPQHF
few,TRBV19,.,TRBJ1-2,TGTGCCATACAGGGACCTAACTATGGCTACACCTTC,CAIQGPNYGYTF
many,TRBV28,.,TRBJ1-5,TGTGCCAGCAGCTCTCCGGGAGCAAGCAATCAGCCCCAGCATTTT,CASSSPGASNQPQHF
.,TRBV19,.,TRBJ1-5,TGTGCCAGTAGTATTCCGGGGAGGAATCAGCCCCAGCATTTT,CASSIPGRNQPQHF
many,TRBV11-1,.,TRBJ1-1,TGTGCCACCAGAACTGGGGCGAGGGCTGAAGCTTTCTTT,CATRTGARAEAFF
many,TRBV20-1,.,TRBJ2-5,TGCAGTGCTAGTATGGGAGCGGAGGAGACCCAGTACTTC,CSASMGAEETQYF
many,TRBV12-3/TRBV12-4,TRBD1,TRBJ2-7,TGTGCCAGCAGTGGACTGGGACAGGGAAGCTCCTACGAGCAGTACTTC,CASSGLGQGSSYEQYF
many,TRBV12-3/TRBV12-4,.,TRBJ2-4,TGTGCCAGCACCCTCGGTCTCGCCAAAAACATTCAGTACTTC,CASTLGLAKNIQYF
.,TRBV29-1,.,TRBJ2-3,TGCAGCGTTGCAGGCACTCTGGAGGGCACGCAGTATTTT,CSVAGTLEGTQYF
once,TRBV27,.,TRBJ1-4,TGTGCCAGCCACCCCGGGGGTTTAACTAATGAAAAACTGTTTTTT,CASHPGGLTNEKLFF
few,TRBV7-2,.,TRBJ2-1,TGTGCCAGCAGCTTAGCAGGACTAAGCTCCTACAATGAGCAGTTCTTC,CASSLAGLSSYNEQFF
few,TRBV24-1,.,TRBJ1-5,TGTGCCACCAGTGATAACTACCAGGGTAACAATCAGCCCCAGCATTTT,CATSDNYQGNNQPQHF
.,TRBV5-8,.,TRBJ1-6,TGTGCCAGCAGCCTTCGGTTGAATTCACCCCTCCACTTT,CASSLRLNSPLHF
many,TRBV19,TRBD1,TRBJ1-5,TGTGCCAGTAGTATGGACAGGGCCCAGCCCCAGCATTTT,CASSMDRAQPQHF
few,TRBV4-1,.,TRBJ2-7,TGCGCCAGCAGCCAAGGAAAAGGTAACTTCTACGAGCAGTACTTC,CASSQGKGNFYEQYF
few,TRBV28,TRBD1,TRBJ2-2,TGTGCCAGCAGTTACCGGGGACAGGGGGTGCCCCGGACCGGGGAGCTGTTTTTT,CASSYRGQGVPRTGELFF
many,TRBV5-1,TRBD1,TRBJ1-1,TGCGCCAGCAGTTCCAACAGGGGGCTGGTGAACACTGAAGCTTTCTTT,CASSSNRGLVNTEAFF
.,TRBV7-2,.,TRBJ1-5,TGTGCCAGCAGCTTAGGGGGCGGGAAGCCCCAGCATTTT,CASSLGGGKPQHF
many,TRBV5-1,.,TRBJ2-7,TGCGCCAGCAGCAAGGGGGTCTCATACGAGCAGTACTTC,CASSKGVSYEQYF
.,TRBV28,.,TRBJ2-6,TGTGCCAGCAGCTTCGGGGACGGGCGCTCTGGGGCCAACGTCCTGACTTTC,CASSFGDGRSGANVLTF
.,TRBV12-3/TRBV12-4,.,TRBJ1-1,TGTGCCAGCACCCACAACACTGAAGCTTTCTTT,CASTHNTEAFF
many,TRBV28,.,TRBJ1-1,TGTGCCAGCAGCCAAACTACCACAACAGGGAACACTGAAGCTTTCTTT,CASSQTTTTGNTEAFF
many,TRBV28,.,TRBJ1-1,TGTGCCAGCAGTTTACGGGGGCAGGGTGAAGCTTTCTTT,CASSLRGQGEAFF
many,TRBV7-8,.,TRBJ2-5,TGTGCCAGCAGCCTCGACTCCTGGAGAGGGACCCAGTACTTC,CASSLDSWRGTQYF
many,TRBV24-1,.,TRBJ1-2,TGTGCCACCAGCCCCACTGGGGGATCCTATGGCTACACCTTC,CATSPTGGSYGYTF
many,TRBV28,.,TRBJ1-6,TGTGCCAGCAGTTTCCTTGCAGAACGTTCCTATAATTCACCCCTCCACTTT,CASSFLAERSYNSPLHF
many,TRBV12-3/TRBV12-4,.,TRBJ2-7,TGTGCCAGCAGTCCAGCCTCGACGGTTCGCAACGAGCAGTACTTC,CASSPASTVRNEQYF
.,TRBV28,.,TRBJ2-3,TGTGCCAGCAGTAACCCCGGGATCACAGATACGCAGTATTTT,CASSNPGITDTQYF
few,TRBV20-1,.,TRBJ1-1,TGCAGTGCTAGAGAAACAGGGCGCACTGAAGCTTTCTTT,CSARETGRTEAFF
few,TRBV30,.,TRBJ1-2,TGTGCCTGGAGTGTACAAGTGTCGGGTCAGACGAGTTTC,CAWSVQVSGQTSF
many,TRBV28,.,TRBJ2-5,TGTGCCAGCAGTTTATCGACGACTGGCAAAGAGACCCAGTACTTC,CASSLSTTGKETQYF
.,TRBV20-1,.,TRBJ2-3,TGCAGTGCTAGACCCCCTTCCGCGGTTCTATATACGCAGTATTTT,CSARPPSAVLYTQYF
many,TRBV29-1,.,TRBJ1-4,TGCAGCGTTCGAGTGCAACTAGGGGGAAAACTGTTTTTT,CSVRVQLGGKLFF
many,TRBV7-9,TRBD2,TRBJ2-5,TGTGCCAGCAGCCCTAGCGGGAGCGGTCAAGAGACCCAGTACTTC,CASSPSGSGQETQYF
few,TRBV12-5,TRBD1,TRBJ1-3,TGTGCTAGTGGTTTGAGACAGGGGTATGGAAACACCATATATTTT,CASGLRQGYGNTIYF
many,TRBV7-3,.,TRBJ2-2,TGTGCCAGCAGCTTACCGGGGACCGGGGAGCTGTTTTTT,CASSLPGTGELFF
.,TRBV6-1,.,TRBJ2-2,TGTGCCAGCAGTGAAGAGGGCAGCTACACCGGGGAGCTGTTTTTT,CASSEEGSYTGELFF
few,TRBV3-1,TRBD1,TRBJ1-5,TGTGCCAGCAGCCACAGGACAGGGAACGATCAGCCCCAGCATTTT,CASSHRTGNDQPQHF
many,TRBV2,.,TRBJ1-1,TGTGCCAGCACCCCCAACAGGGCTAACACTGAAGCTTTCTTT,CASTPNRANTEAFF
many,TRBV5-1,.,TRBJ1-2,TGCGCCAGCAGCTTGGGGCTCGGGATAGGTGGCTACACCTTC,CASSLGLGIGGYTF
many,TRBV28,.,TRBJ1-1,TGTGCCAGCAGGTATGGGCGGGCTGAAGCTTTCTTT,CASRYGRAEAFF
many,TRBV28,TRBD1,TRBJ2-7,TGTGCCAGCAGCGATCCTTGGACAGGGGCGACCTACGAGCAGTACTTC,CASSDPWTGATYEQYF
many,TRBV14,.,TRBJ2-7,TGTGCCAGCAGCCAAGACAGTAGCGAGCAGTACTTC,CASSQDSSEQYF